This T cell receptor (beta chain) was obtained from a study of cytomegalovirus exposure and HLA in healthy donors. Study information: Among the 398 donors who were genotyped, about 80% fell in the genetic ancestry cluster that is associated with self-reported Caucasian donors.

The V gene's germline CDR1 is SGHVS and CDR2 FQNEAQ. This CDR3 has 13 residues. The V end was cut by 2 bases, the J end by 8 bases, with 12 bases between. The study ran its PCR with 60 Vbeta and 13 Jbeta primers. Sequenced by immunoSEQ multiplex PCR; TCRdb stores in-frame clones only, minus some. This table lists 140,000 or so clones. General study points: A later analysis found TCR association rates differed by HLA locus, highest for DRB1 and lowest for HLA-C. Across donors, sequencing depth was assumed by presence/absence analyses to be roughly uniform.

Notes on this clone: Its antigen is not known.

Sequencing was performed on PBMCs. V and J are TRBV7-8 and TRBJ1-2; D is uncertain. This receptor was identified in a male donor in good health and CMV-seronegative. The CDR3 protein is CASSLYEGSGYTF. The CDR3 nucleotides are TGTGCCAGCAGCTTATATGAGGGATCAGGCTACACCTTC.